These 27 T cell receptor beta chains came from one sample sequenced in a study of multiple sclerosis patients with progressive multifocal leukoencephalopathy. This sample's time point: time of PML onset. Libraries were prepared by immunoSEQ multiplex PCR; TCRdb keeps only in-frame clonotypes and omits some of them. The data show tens of thousands of clones, more than 80% seen once. The material sequenced was PBMCs, taken from a patient treated with natalizumab. The receptors stem from a woman aged 25 to 39 with progressive multifocal leukoencephalopathy.

The chain uses TRBV25-1 and TRBJ2-1, with TRBD1 matching over 10 bases. This CDR3 comprises 14 residues. Germline V gene data show CDR1 as MGHDK and CDR2 as SYGVNS. Germline trimming cut 7 bases from V and 7 bases from J; bases unmatched to any gene: 7. The CDR3 reads CASTPTGGMNEQFF. The CDR3, as DNA: TGTGCCAGCACACCGACAGGGGGCATGAATGAGCAGTTCTTC.

V is TRBV10-1 and J is TRBJ2-3; a possible D gene is TRBD2 (6 bases). CDR3 length: 15 residues. Per the germline V gene, CDR1 is WNHNN and CDR2 is SYGVQD (reference sequence). The V gene lost 6 bases and the J gene lost 3 bases, with 16 bases spanning the gap. CDR3 sequence: CASSQDGGRTDTQYF. CDR3 nucleotide sequence: TGCGCCAGCAGCCAGGACGGGGGTAGGACAGATACGCAGTATTTT.

A single count supports this clone. The genes are TRBV10-3 and TRBJ2-1, with 8 nucleotides matching TRBD1. CDR3 size: 15 residues. Germline assignment: CDR1 ENHRY and CDR2 SYGVKD. After removal of 0 bases from V and 3 bases from J, the junction contained 1 base not matched to a gene. CDR3 nucleotides: TGTGCCATCAGTGAGTCAGACAGGGGCTACAATGAGCAGTTCTTC. It codes for CAISESDRGYNEQFF.

This chain uses TRBV5-6 with TRBJ2-5, with D maybe TRBD2 (6 bases). The CDR3 covers 13 residues. Germline V gene sequence: CDR1 SGHDT, CDR2 YYEEEE. Trimming removed 3 bases from V and 7 bases from J, with 13 bases in between. CDR3 residues: CASSSPPSATQYF. In nucleotides, the CDR3 is TGTGCCAGCAGCTCCCCCCCTAGCGCGACCCAGTACTTC.

This sequence joins TRBV9 and TRBJ1-1; D unresolved. With 4 bases removed from V and 5 bases from J, the gap between germline ends came to 9 bases. CDR1 SGDLS and CDR2 YYNGEE come from the germline V gene. The CDR3 is made up of 12 amino acids. The CDR3 here is CASSSTGTEAFF. For the CDR3, the DNA is TGTGCCAGCAGCTCCACCGGTACTGAAGCTTTCTTT.

The sample holds one count of this clone. This chain uses TRBV2 with TRBJ2-5, with TRBD1 matching 10 bases. The V gene end was trimmed by 8 bases and the J gene end by 4 bases; junction bases not matched to a gene: 7. The CDR3 totals 14 residues. Germline V lookup: CDR1 SNHLY, CDR2 FYNNEI. The CDR3 sequence: CASGGDRGRETQYF. CDR3 in DNA: TGTGCCAGCGGGGGGGACAGGGGACGAGAGACCCAGTACTTC.

This clone has a single count. The chain is built from TRBV9 and TRBJ2-1; D gene uncertain. The CDR3 runs to 16 residues. Per the germline V gene, CDR1 is SGDLS and CDR2 is YYNGEE. V lost 0 bases to trimming and J lost 3 bases, with 13 bases between them. In nucleotides, the CDR3 is TGTGCCAGCAGCGTAGAAGGGTGGCGGATCTACAATGAGCAGTTCTTC. It is translated as CASSVEGWRIYNEQFF.

The gene calls are TRBV30 and TRBJ2-7; unclear D gene. In germline, CDR1 is GTSNPN, CDR2 SVGIG (reference sequence). This CDR3 contains 14 residues. Trimming left V 3 bases short and J 0 bases short, with 12 bases between. This CDR3 reads CAWSLTWVSYEQYF. Here the CDR3 DNA reads TGTGCCTGGAGCCTGACATGGGTCTCCTACGAGCAGTACTTC.

V is TRBV27 and J is TRBJ1-2; unclear D gene. The length of the CDR3 is 12 residues. Germline CDR1 reads MNHEY; CDR2 reads SMNVEV (reference sequence). The ends were cut back, 8 bases at V and 8 bases at J, with 15 bases in the middle. CDR3 in amino acids: CASGYLAGGYTF. DNA for the CDR3: TGTGCCAGCGGGTATTTGGCGGGCGGCTACACCTTC.

This chain uses TRBV4-1 with TRBJ2-2; no firm D call. Germline lookup yields CDR1 MGHRA and CDR2 YSYEKL. Trimming removed 0 bases from V and 4 bases from J, with 12 bases in between. This CDR3 has 16 amino acids. This CDR3 reads CASSQESSLFTGELFF. The DNA for the CDR3 is TGCGCCAGCAGCCAAGAGTCGTCACTTTTCACCGGGGAGCTGTTTTTT.

V usage is TRBV5-1 and J usage is TRBJ2-7, with TRBD1 identical over 7 bases. Germline V lookup: CDR1 SGHRS, CDR2 YFSETQ. This CDR3 region has 15 residues. J was trimmed by 2 bases and V by 6 bases; bases with no gene match: 11. As DNA, the CDR3 is TGCGCCAGCACCTTATTAGCCGGGACAGCCTACGAGCAGTACTTC. Its translation is CASTLLAGTAYEQYF. Complete variable domain (other parts from reference TRBV5-1 and TRBJ2-7): KAGVTQTPRYLIKTRGQQVTLSCSPISGHRSVSWYQQTPGQGLQFLFEYFSETQRNKGNFPGRFSGRQFSNSRSEMNVSTLELGDSALYLCASTLLAGTAYEQYFGPGTRLTVT.

This clone was picked up one time. For the CDR3, the DNA is TGTGCCAGCTCACCCACCCAGGGAACCAAAAACATTCAGTACTTC. Translated: CASSPTQGTKNIQYF. The V gene is TRBV18, the J gene TRBJ2-4, with a possible D match to TRBD1 (5 bases). There are 15 residues in the CDR3. The germline V and J ends were trimmed by 3 bases and 2 bases, with 11 bases remaining between them. Germline V gene lookup returns CDR1 KGHSH and CDR2 LQKENI.

This clone has only a few counts. The chain joins TRBV7-2 to TRBJ1-3; a weak D match, TRBD1 (5 bases). Germline CDR1 and CDR2: SGHTA and FQGNSA. Trimming removed 4 bases at V and 0 bases at J, with 13 bases between. The CDR3 length is 16 residues. CDR3 sequence: CASSSPGGISGNTIYF. The DNA of the CDR3 is TGTGCCAGCAGCTCACCGGGGGGGATCTCTGGAAACACCATATATTTT.

The J gene is TRBJ1-3, the V gene TRBV6-6, with D hard to call. The germline CDR1 and CDR2 sequences are MNHNY and SVGAGI (reference sequence). V was clipped by 4 bases and J by 0 bases, with 13 bases between them. CDR3 length: 16 residues. CDR3 sequence reads: CASSLDSHDSGNTIYF. The CDR3 DNA follows: TGTGCCAGCAGTTTAGACTCCCACGACTCTGGAAACACCATATATTTT.

V is TRBV5-4 and J is TRBJ1-4, with D perhaps TRBD1 (6 bases). Germline V gene lookup returns CDR1 SGHNT and CDR2 YYREEE (reference sequence). V shed 3 bases and J shed 0 bases, with 6 bases lying between them. The length of the CDR3 is 14 residues. The CDR3 nucleotides read TGTGCCAGCAGCTGGACAGCAACTAATGAAAAACTGTTTTTT. Translating it yields CASSWTATNEKLFF.

This clone has only one observation. Relative to the germline gene, one junction end is altered; a read error may explain this. Within the sample, other DNA sequences also encode this same CDR3. The J gene is TRBJ2-1, the V gene TRBV19; D is possibly TRBD1 or TRBD2 (6 bases each). This CDR3 contains 16 residues. Germline V lookup: CDR1 LNHDA, CDR2 SQIVND (reference sequence). In DNA form, the CDR3 reads TGCGCCAGTAGTACCCGATCAAGGGGGGCCGACAATGAGCAGTTCTTC. It specifies CASSTRSRGADNEQFF.

V usage is TRBV6-1 and J usage is TRBJ2-1; D is unclear. V dropped 0 bases and J dropped 4 bases, with 7 bases sitting between them. Germline loops: CDR1 MNHNS, CDR2 SASEGT. The CDR3 length is 14 residues. The CDR3 nucleotides read TGTGCCAGCAGTGAAGCCACAGAATACAATGAGCAGTTCTTC. As protein: CASSEATEYNEQFF.

V is TRBV27 and J is TRBJ1-2; 8 bases fit TRBD1. Unmatched junction bases numbered 14, after V lost 11 bases and J lost 6 bases. This CDR3 is built from 14 residues. The germline CDR1 and CDR2 sequences are MNHEY and SMNVEV (reference sequence). Written as DNA, the CDR3 is TGTGCCCCCCTCAGGGCAGGGGGCGCGAATGGCTACACCTTC. This encodes CAPLRAGGANGYTF.

The chain joins TRBV7-9 to TRBJ2-5; 7 bases map to TRBD2. CDR1 is SEHNR and CDR2 is FQNEAQ in the germline V gene (reference sequence). The CDR3 spans 14 residues. J was trimmed by 4 bases and V by 6 bases; bases with no gene match: 8. CDR3 in DNA: TGTGCCAGCAGAATCGGGACTACAGTAGAGACCCAGTACTTC. Translating gives CASRIGTTVETQYF.

The chain recombines TRBV30 with TRBJ1-1; D unresolved. This CDR3 is 13 amino acids long. V lost 0 bases, J lost 2 bases, and 7 bases lay in between. The germline gives CDR1 GTSNPN, CDR2 SVGIG (reference sequence). The CDR3 protein is CAWSVHTNTEAFF. CDR3 DNA: TGTGCCTGGAGTGTACACACCAACACTGAAGCTTTCTTT.

This chain connects TRBV5-6 to TRBJ2-7, with D possibly matching TRBD1 (5 bases). Germline V CDR1 and CDR2: SGHDT, YYEEEE. V was clipped by 0 bases and J by 1 base, with 14 bases between them. This CDR3 comprises 16 residues. The CDR3 spells CASSLVSGRYSYEQYF. The CDR3 region has the DNA TGTGCCAGCAGCTTGGTGTCAGGGCGCTATTCCTACGAGCAGTACTTC.

The chain carries TRBV25-1 and TRBJ2-3; D gene uncertain. The germline gives CDR1 MGHDK, CDR2 SYGVNS. The V end was cut by 4 bases, the J end by 4 bases, with 12 bases between. The CDR3 covers 14 residues. This CDR3 is CASSVDKDADTQYF. CDR3 sequence (DNA): TGTGCCAGCAGTGTAGATAAGGACGCAGATACGCAGTATTTT.

With respect to this clone: Within the sample, other DNA sequences also encode this same CDR3. The chain uses TRBV7-6 and TRBJ2-2; weak D call: TRBD1 (5 bases). The CDR3 covers 15 residues. Germline CDR1 is SGHVS and CDR2 is FNYEAQ. The germline V and J ends were trimmed by 3 bases and 5 bases, with 13 bases remaining between them. The CDR3 protein is CASSLSQGGTGELFF. The CDR3, as DNA: TGTGCCAGCAGCTTGTCCCAGGGTGGGACCGGGGAGCTGTTTTTT.

This rearrangement joins TRBV5-1 to TRBJ2-2, with D possibly being TRBD2 (5 bases). V lost 5 bases, J lost 0 bases, and 17 bases lay in between. This CDR3 region has 17 residues. Germline V gene data show CDR1 as SGHRS and CDR2 as YFSETQ. Here the CDR3 DNA reads TGCGCCAGCAGTGCGGGTCCTACGGTCGCGAACACCGGGGAGCTGTTTTTT. It yields the protein CASSAGPTVANTGELFF.

This clone was detected only a few times. This chain joins TRBV6-6 and TRBJ1-4; D might be TRBD1 (5 bases). The CDR3 totals 15 residues. V gave up 2 bases and J gave up 7 bases, with 14 bases separating them. Per germline, CDR1 MNHNY and CDR2 SVGAGI (reference sequence). CDR3 region: CASSYGAGSGEKLFF. The CDR3 nucleotides are TGTGCCAGCAGTTACGGGGCAGGCAGTGGTGAAAAACTGTTTTTT.

In DNA form, the CDR3 reads TGTGCCAGCAGTTACTTGAGGACAGGGGGGACCTACGAGCAGTACTTC. Residues: CASSYLRTGGTYEQYF. The chain employs TRBV6-6 and TRBJ2-7; 10 nucleotides match TRBD1. After removal of 1 base from V and 2 bases from J, the junction contained 5 bases not matched to a gene. The V gene's germline CDR1 is MNHNY and CDR2 SVGAGI (reference sequence). This CDR3 spans 16 amino acids.

The chain has TRBV14 and TRBJ1-2; 7 bases match TRBD1. Germline V gene sequence: CDR1 SGHDN, CDR2 FVKESK. The CDR3 extends over 13 amino acids. With V trimmed by 6 bases and J by 4 bases, 5 bases remained unmatched. The CDR3 protein is CASSRQGLYGYTF. The CDR3 region has the DNA TGTGCCAGCAGTCGACAGGGCCTCTATGGCTACACCTTC.